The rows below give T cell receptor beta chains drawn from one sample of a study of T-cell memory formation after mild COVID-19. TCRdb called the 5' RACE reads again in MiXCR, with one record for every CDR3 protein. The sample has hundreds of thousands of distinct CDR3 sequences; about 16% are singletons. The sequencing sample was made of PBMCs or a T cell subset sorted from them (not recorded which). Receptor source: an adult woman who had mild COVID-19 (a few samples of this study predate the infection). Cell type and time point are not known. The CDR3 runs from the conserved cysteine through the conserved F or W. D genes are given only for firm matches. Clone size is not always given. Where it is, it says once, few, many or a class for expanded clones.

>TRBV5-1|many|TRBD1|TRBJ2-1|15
TGCGCCAGCAGCTTGGCACAGGGGGCCTACAATGAGCAGTTCTTC
CASSLAQGAYNEQFF
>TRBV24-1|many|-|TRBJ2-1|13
TGTGCCACCAATGAAGGGGCAAGAAATGAGCAGTTCTTC
CATNEGARNEQFF
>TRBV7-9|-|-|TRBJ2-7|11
TGTGCCAGCAGCTCCTCAGGCGAGCAGTACTTC
CASSSSGEQYF
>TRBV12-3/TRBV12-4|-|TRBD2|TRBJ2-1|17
TGTGCCAGCAGTCACAGAAAGACTAGCGGGAGGATAAATGAGCAGTTCTTC
CASSHRKTSGRINEQFF
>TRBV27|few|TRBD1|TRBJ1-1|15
TGTGCCAGCAGTTTGGGACAGGGAAGGGGGACTGAAGCTTTCTTT
CASSLGQGRGTEAFF
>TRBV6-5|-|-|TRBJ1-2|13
TGTGCCAGCAGTTACTCACTGGCCTATGGCTACACCTTC
CASSYSLAYGYTF
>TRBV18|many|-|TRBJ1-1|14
TGTGCCAGCTCCCCTATGGACGGGAACACTGAAGCTTTCTTT
CASSPMDGNTEAFF
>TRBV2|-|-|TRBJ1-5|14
TGTGCCAGTCGGAGGGGTGGAGGGTATCAGCCCCAGCATTTT
CASRRGGGYQPQHF
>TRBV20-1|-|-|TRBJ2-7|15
TGCAGTGCTCCCCCCGGCGGGTTCAGCGACTACGAGCAGTACTTC
CSAPPGGFSDYEQYF
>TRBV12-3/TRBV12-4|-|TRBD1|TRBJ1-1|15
TGTGCCAGCATCTTTTCCAGGGGGCCGAACACTGAAGCTTTCTTT
CASIFSRGPNTEAFF
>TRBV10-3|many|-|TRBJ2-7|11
TGTGCCATCAGTGAAAGGGACGAGCAGTACTTC
CAISERDEQYF
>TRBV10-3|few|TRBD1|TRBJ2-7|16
TGTGCCATCAGTGAGCGACCGGGACAGGGGTCCTACGAGCAGTACTTC
CAISERPGQGSYEQYF
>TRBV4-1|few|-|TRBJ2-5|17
TGCGCCAGCAGCCAGAACTTCGGATGGGGGGACCAAGAGACCCAGTACTTC
CASSQNFGWGDQETQYF
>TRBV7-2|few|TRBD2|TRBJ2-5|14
TGTGCCACCTCGGGGGGGGCGGTAAAAGAGACCCAGTACTTC
CATSGGAVKETQYF
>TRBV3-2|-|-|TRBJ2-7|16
TGTGCCAGCAGCCAAAAACGGGCCTTAAAATCATACGAGCAGTACTTC
CASSQKRALKSYEQYF
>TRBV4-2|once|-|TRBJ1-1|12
TGTGCCAGCAGCCAAGGAGCTGCAGCAGCTTTCTTT
CASSQGAAAAFF
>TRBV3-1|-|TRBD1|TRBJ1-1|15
TGTGCCAGCAGCCTCAGGACAGGCATGAACACTGAAGCTTTCTTT
CASSLRTGMNTEAFF
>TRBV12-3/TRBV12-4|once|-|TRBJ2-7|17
TGTGCCAGCAGTAGTCCACGATGGGGGATTGGGACCTACGAGCAGTACTTC
CASSSPRWGIGTYEQYF
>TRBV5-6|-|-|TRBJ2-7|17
TGTGCCAGCAGCTTCTCGACCGGGACCCGGGATCCCTACGAGCAGTACTTC
CASSFSTGTRDPYEQYF
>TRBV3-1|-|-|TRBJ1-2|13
TGTGCCAGCAGCCAAGTTCCAGACTATGGCTACACCTTC
CASSQVPDYGYTF